This is a list of T cell receptor beta chains from one sample in a study of cytomegalovirus exposure and HLA in healthy donors. Profiled with immunoSEQ multiplex PCR; TCRdb holds only in-frame clones, not every one. The sample has around 62,000 clones, 70% to 90% seen once. The sample taken for sequencing was PBMCs. All receptors derive from a woman in her twenties or thirties in good health and CMV-seronegative. CDR3s include the opening cysteine and the closing phenylalanine or tryptophan. The D gene is left open where the match is weak. Size tells how often a clone was seen (once, few, many) or the class of an expanded clone, and some rows leave it out.

v_call	clone_size	j_call	cdr3_length	d_call	cdr3_nt	cdr3_aa
TRBV19	-	TRBJ1-5	14	-	TGTGCCAGTACCCCTTGGGGCATGGATCAGCCCCAGCATTTT	CASTPWGMDQPQHF
TRBV7-6	-	TRBJ2-2	19	TRBD2	TGTGCCAGCAGCCTACCCCGGGGACTAGCGGGGGTTGGGACCGGGGAGCTGTTTTTT	CASSLPRGLAGVGTGELFF
TRBV5-6	-	TRBJ2-2	16	TRBD1	TGTGCCAGCAGCTCTGGGGACAGGGGAGACACCGGGGAGCTGTTTTTT	CASSSGDRGDTGELFF
TRBV6-5	few	TRBJ1-1	15	-	TGTGCCAGCCGCGGGGTGGGGTCGTCGAACACTGAAGCTTTCTTT	CASRGVGSSNTEAFF
TRBV7-6	-	TRBJ2-7	13	-	TGTGCCAGCAGCCCCGGGCGGGCCTACGAGCAGTACTTC	CASSPGRAYEQYF
TRBV27	-	TRBJ2-1	14	TRBD1	TGTGCCAGCACCTGGGGGACAGGGGCTAATGAGCAGTTCTTC	CASTWGTGANEQFF
TRBV5-1	-	TRBJ2-2	16	TRBD2	TGCGCCAGCAGCCCATTAGCGGGTGCGAACACCGGGGAGCTGTTTTTT	CASSPLAGANTGELFF
TRBV11-2	once	TRBJ2-7	16	-	TGTGCCAGCAGCTTAGAGGGGGACATAAACTCCTACGAGCAGTACTTC	CASSLEGDINSYEQYF
TRBV5-4	-	TRBJ1-1	15	-	TGTGCCAGCAGCTTGAACGGACACCCGAACACTGAAGCTTTCTTT	CASSLNGHPNTEAFF
TRBV10-3	once	TRBJ2-1	17	TRBD2	TGTGCCATCAGTGAGTCTGGGCTAGCGGGGACCTACAATGAGCAGTTCTTC	CAISESGLAGTYNEQFF
TRBV11-2	-	TRBJ1-1	13	-	TGTGCCAGCAGCTTAGCGTTGAACACTGAAGCTTTCTTT	CASSLALNTEAFF
TRBV6-4	-	TRBJ2-7	16	-	TGTGCCAGCAGTGACTCGATGCCGGGGGAGGCCTACGAGCAGTACTTC	CASSDSMPGEAYEQYF